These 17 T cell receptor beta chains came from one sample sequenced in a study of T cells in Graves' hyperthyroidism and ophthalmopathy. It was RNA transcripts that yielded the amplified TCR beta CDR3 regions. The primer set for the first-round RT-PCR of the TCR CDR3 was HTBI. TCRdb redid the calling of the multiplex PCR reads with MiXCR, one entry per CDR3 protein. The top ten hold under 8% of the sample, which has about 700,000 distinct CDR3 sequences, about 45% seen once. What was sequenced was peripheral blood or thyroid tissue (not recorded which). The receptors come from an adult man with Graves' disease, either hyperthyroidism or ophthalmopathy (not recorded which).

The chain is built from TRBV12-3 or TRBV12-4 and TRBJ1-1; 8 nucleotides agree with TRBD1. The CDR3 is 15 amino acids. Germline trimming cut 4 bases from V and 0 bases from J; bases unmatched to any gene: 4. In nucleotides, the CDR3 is TGTGCCAGCAGTTACAACAGGGGGGTGAACACTGAAGCTTTCTTT. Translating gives CASSYNRGVNTEAFF.

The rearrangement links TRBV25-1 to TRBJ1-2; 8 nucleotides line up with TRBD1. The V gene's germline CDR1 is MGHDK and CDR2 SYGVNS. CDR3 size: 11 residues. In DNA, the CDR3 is TGTGGGACAGGGTCCAACTATGGCTACACCTTC. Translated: CGTGSNYGYTF.

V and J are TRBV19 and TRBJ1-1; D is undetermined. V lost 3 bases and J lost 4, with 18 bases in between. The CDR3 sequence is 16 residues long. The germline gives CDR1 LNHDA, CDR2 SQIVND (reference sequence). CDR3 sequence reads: CASSISHPPFGTEAFF. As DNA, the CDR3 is TGTGCCAGTAGTATTAGTCACCCGCCGTTCGGCACTGAAGCTTTCTTT.

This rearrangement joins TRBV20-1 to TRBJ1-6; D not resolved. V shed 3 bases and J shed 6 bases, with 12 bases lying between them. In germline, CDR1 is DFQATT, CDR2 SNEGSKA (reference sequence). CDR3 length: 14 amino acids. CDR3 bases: TGCAGTGCTAGGTCGGTGGAGGGTAATTCACCCCTCCACTTT. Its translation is CSARSVEGNSPLHF.

CDR3 sequence reads: CASSEDAGGYTEAFF. CDR3 DNA sequence: TGCGCCAGCAGTGAGGACGCAGGGGGCTACACTGAAGCTTTCTTT. The V call is TRBV10-2, the J call TRBJ1-1, with 8 bases that match TRBD1. Trimming cost V 2 bases and J 3 bases; bases outside gene matches: 5. Germline V lookup: CDR1 WSHSY, CDR2 SAAADI. The CDR3 covers 15 residues.

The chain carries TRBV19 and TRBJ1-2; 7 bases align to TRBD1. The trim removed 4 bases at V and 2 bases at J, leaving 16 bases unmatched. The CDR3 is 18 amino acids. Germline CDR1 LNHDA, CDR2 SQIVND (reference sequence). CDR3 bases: TGTGCCAGTAGTAGTGCGAGACAGGGAACCCAAAGGAACTATGGCTACACCTTC. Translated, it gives CASSSARQGTQRNYGYTF.

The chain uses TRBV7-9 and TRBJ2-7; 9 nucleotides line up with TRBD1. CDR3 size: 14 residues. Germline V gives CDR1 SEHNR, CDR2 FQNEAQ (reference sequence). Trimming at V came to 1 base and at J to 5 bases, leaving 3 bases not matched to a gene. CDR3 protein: CASSLDRGLNEQYF. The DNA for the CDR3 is TGTGCCAGCAGCTTAGACAGGGGGCTGAACGAGCAGTACTTC.

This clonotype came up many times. The CDR3 loop reads CASSPGPVLAYEQYF. DNA of the CDR3: TGTGCCAGCAGCCCAGGACCGGTGTTGGCCTACGAGCAGTACTTC. The rearrangement links TRBV7-9 to TRBJ2-7, with D hard to call. The CDR3 runs 15 residues. Germline V gives CDR1 SEHNR, CDR2 FQNEAQ (reference sequence). V shed 5 bases and J shed 2 bases, with 16 bases lying between them.

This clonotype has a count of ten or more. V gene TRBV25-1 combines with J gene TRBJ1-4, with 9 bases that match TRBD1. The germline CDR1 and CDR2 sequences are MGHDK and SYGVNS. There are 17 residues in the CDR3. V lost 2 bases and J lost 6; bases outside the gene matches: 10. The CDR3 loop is CASSERGTGTVHEKLFF. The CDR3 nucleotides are TGTGCCAGCAGTGAACGGGGGACAGGGACGGTTCATGAAAAACTGTTTTTT.

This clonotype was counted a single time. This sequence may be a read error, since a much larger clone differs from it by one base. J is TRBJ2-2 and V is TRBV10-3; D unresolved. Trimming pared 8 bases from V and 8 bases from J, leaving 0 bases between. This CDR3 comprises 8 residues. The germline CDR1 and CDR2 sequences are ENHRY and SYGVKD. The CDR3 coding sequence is TGTGCCATCGGGGAGCTGTTTTTT. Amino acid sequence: CAIGELFF.

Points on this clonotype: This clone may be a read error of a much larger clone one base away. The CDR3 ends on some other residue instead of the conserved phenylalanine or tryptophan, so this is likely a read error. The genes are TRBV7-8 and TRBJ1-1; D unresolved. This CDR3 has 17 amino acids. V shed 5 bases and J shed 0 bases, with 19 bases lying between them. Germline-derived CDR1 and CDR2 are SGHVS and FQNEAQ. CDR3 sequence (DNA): TGTGCCAGCAGCGCGATAACGACCAGTAGCATGAACACTGAAGCTTTCCTT. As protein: CASSAITTSSMNTEAFL.

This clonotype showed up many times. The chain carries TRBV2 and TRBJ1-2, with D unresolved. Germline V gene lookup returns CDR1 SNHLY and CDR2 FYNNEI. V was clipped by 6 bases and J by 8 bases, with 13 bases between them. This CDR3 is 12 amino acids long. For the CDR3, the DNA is TGTGCCAGCAGCGACACGGACCTGGGCTACACCTTC. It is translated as CASSDTDLGYTF.

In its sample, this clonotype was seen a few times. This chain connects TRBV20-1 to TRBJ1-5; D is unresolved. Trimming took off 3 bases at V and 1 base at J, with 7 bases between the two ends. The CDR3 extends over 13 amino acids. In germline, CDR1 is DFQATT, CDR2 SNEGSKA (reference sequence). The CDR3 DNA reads TGCAGTGCTAGGGCGGGCAGCAATCAGCCCCAGCATTTT. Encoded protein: CSARAGSNQPQHF.

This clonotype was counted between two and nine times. The CDR3 coding sequence is TGTGCCAGCAGCTTTGGGCAGGTGAATGGCTACACCTTC. Its translation is CASSFGQVNGYTF. The genes are TRBV12-3 or TRBV12-4 and TRBJ1-2; D uncertain. Trimming took off 6 bases at V and 6 bases at J, with 14 bases between the two ends. The CDR3 contains 13 residues.

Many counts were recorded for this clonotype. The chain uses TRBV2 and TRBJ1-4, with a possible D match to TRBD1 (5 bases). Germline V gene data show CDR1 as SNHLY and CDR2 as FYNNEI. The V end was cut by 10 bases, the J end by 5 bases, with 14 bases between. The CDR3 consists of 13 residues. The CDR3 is CAIHTDNNEKLFF. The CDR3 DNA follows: TGTGCCATACATACGGACAACAATGAAAAACTGTTTTTT.

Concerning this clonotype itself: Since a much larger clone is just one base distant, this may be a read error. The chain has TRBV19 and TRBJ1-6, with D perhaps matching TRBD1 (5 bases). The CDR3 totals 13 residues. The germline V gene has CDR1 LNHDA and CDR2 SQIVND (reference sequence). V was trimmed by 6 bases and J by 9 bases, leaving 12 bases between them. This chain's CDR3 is CASRGEYGSPLHF. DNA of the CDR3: TGTGCCAGTAGGGGGGAGTATGGTTCACCCCTCCACTTT. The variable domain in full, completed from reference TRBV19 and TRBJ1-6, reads DGGITQSPKYLFRKEGQNVTLSCEQNLNHDAMYWYRQDPGQGLRLIYYSQIVNDFQKGDIAEGYSVSREKKESFPLTVTSAQKNPTAFYLCASRGEYGSPLHFGNGTRLTVT.

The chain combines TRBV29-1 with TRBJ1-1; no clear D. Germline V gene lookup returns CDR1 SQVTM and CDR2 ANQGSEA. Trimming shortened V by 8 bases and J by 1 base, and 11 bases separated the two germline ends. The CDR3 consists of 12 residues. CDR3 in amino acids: CSYTNSNTEAFF. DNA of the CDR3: TGCAGCTACACTAATTCGAACACTGAAGCTTTCTTT. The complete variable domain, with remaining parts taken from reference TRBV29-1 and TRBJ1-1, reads SAVISQKPSRDICQRGTSLTIQCQVDSQVTMMFWYRQQPGQSLTLIATANQGSEATYESGFVIDKFPISRPNLTFSTLTVSNMSPEDSSIYLCSYTNSNTEAFFGQGTRLTVV.